A selection of T cell receptor beta chains follows, all from one sample in a study of molecular identifiers for immune sequencing clone quantification. TCRdb itself ran the PCR reads through MiXCR, one entry per CDR3 protein. The data hold some 13,000 distinct CDR3 sequences, with roughly 15% observed a single time. Sequenced sample: naive CD8+ T cells from blood, with Jurkat cell RNA spiked in. Receptors originate from a human donor in good health. Some libraries in this study had Jurkat cell RNA spiked in. CDR3s include the opening cysteine and the closing phenylalanine or tryptophan. A D gene is named only where the DNA matches it firmly. Not every row has a clone size; where given, it reads once, few, many or a size class.

j_gene: TRBJ2-7; len: 14; abundance: many; v_gene: TRBV5-6; d_gene: NA; CDR3nt: TGTGCCAGCAGCTTGGTACGTAGCTCCTACGAGCAGTACTTC; CDR3aa: CASSLVRSSYEQYF
j_gene: TRBJ2-3; len: 14; abundance: medium-sized; v_gene: TRBV28; d_gene: NA; CDR3nt: TGTGCCAGCAACCGGGAGTTGACCCCAGATACGCAGTATTTT; CDR3aa: CASNRELTPDTQYF
j_gene: TRBJ2-6; len: 15; abundance: NA; v_gene: TRBV6-6; d_gene: TRBD1; CDR3nt: TGTGCCAGCGGACAGGGGGCGGCGGGGGCCAACGTCCTGACTTTC; CDR3aa: CASGQGAAGANVLTF
j_gene: TRBJ2-7; len: 14; abundance: medium-sized; v_gene: TRBV29-1; d_gene: NA; CDR3nt: TGCAGCGTTGCTTATAGCCATAGCTCCTACGAGCAGTACTTC; CDR3aa: CSVAYSHSSYEQYF
j_gene: TRBJ2-5; len: 14; abundance: many; v_gene: TRBV28; d_gene: NA; CDR3nt: TGTGCCAGCAGTTTCAGGGACCTACAAGAGACCCAGTACTTC; CDR3aa: CASSFRDLQETQYF
j_gene: TRBJ2-2; len: 15; abundance: many; v_gene: TRBV5-4; d_gene: TRBD1; CDR3nt: TGTGCCAGCAGCTCTACAGGGGTTGGTACCGGGGAGCTGTTTTTT; CDR3aa: CASSSTGVGTGELFF
j_gene: TRBJ2-7; len: 14; abundance: many; v_gene: TRBV7-9; d_gene: NA; CDR3nt: TGTGCCAGCAGCGCCCGACTGCTAGCCTACGAGCAGTACTTC; CDR3aa: CASSARLLAYEQYF
j_gene: TRBJ2-7; len: 15; abundance: many; v_gene: TRBV27; d_gene: TRBD1; CDR3nt: TGTGCCAGCAGTATCGGGACAGGGGGGATCAACGAGCAGTACTTC; CDR3aa: CASSIGTGGINEQYF
j_gene: TRBJ2-7; len: 13; abundance: many; v_gene: TRBV20-1; d_gene: TRBD2; CDR3nt: TGCAGTGCTCCGTTAGCGGGAACCTACGAGCAGTACTTC; CDR3aa: CSAPLAGTYEQYF
j_gene: TRBJ2-4; len: 16; abundance: many; v_gene: TRBV6-4; d_gene: NA; CDR3nt: TGTGCCAGCAGCAAGGACGACTGGGTGACCGAAAACATTCAGTACTTC; CDR3aa: CASSKDDWVTENIQYF
j_gene: TRBJ2-7; len: 13; abundance: few; v_gene: TRBV7-8; d_gene: NA; CDR3nt: TGTGCCAGCAGCTTTGGGGGCGTGTACGAGCAGTACTTC; CDR3aa: CASSFGGVYEQYF
j_gene: TRBJ2-7; len: 16; abundance: medium-sized; v_gene: TRBV4-2; d_gene: TRBD2; CDR3nt: TGTGCCAGCAGCCAAGAGGCTAGCGGACTCTCCTACGAGCAGTACTTC; CDR3aa: CASSQEASGLSYEQYF
j_gene: TRBJ1-1; len: 15; abundance: NA; v_gene: TRBV7-3; d_gene: TRBD1; CDR3nt: TGTACCAGCAGCGAACAGGGGACGGGGAACACTGGAGCTTTCTTT; CDR3aa: CTSSEQGTGNTGAFF
j_gene: TRBJ2-3; len: 16; abundance: medium-sized; v_gene: TRBV10-3; d_gene: TRBD2; CDR3nt: TGTGCCATCAGTGAACCGACTAGCGGAGGGCCAGATACGCAGTATTTT; CDR3aa: CAISEPTSGGPDTQYF
j_gene: TRBJ1-5; len: 15; abundance: many; v_gene: TRBV12-3/TRBV12-4; d_gene: NA; CDR3nt: TGTGCCAGCACCAATGATGCCTATAGCAATCAGCCCCAGCATTTT; CDR3aa: CASTNDAYSNQPQHF
j_gene: TRBJ2-2; len: 16; abundance: NA; v_gene: TRBV7-9; d_gene: TRBD1; CDR3nt: TGTGCCAGCAGCCACTCGGACAGGACGAACACCGGGGAGCTGTTTTTT; CDR3aa: CASSHSDRTNTGELFF
j_gene: TRBJ2-7; len: 14; abundance: few; v_gene: TRBV7-9; d_gene: NA; CDR3nt: TGTGCCAGCAGCTTATCTCTTAAGGGTGACGAGCAGTACTTC; CDR3aa: CASSLSLKGDEQYF
j_gene: TRBJ2-5; len: 14; abundance: medium-sized; v_gene: TRBV6-1; d_gene: TRBD2; CDR3nt: TGTGCCAGTTTCCGGCGGGGGTACCAAGAGACCCAGTACTTC; CDR3aa: CASFRRGYQETQYF
j_gene: TRBJ1-6; len: 15; abundance: many; v_gene: TRBV7-3; d_gene: NA; CDR3nt: TGTGCCAGCAGCTTAAATCCGCAGTTGGATTCACCCCTCCACTTT; CDR3aa: CASSLNPQLDSPLHF
j_gene: TRBJ2-1; len: 15; abundance: NA; v_gene: TRBV20-1; d_gene: NA; CDR3nt: TGCAGTGCTAGAGATCCCGGGGACTCCTACAATGAGCAGTTCTTC; CDR3aa: CSARDPGDSYNEQFF
j_gene: TRBJ2-7; len: 15; abundance: NA; v_gene: TRBV7-9; d_gene: NA; CDR3nt: TGTGCCAGCAGCCCCCCCCCCGACCCCTCCTACGAGCAGTACTTC; CDR3aa: CASSPPPDPSYEQYF
j_gene: TRBJ1-1; len: 17; abundance: medium-sized; v_gene: TRBV6-2/TRBV6-3; d_gene: NA; CDR3nt: TGTGCCAGCAGTTATGCAATCAAGACGATAGAAGACACTGAAGCTTTCTTT; CDR3aa: CASSYAIKTIEDTEAFF
j_gene: TRBJ2-7; len: 15; abundance: many; v_gene: TRBV10-2; d_gene: NA; CDR3nt: TGCGCCAGCAGTGAGGGCCCGGACTCCTTCTACGAGCAGTACTTC; CDR3aa: CASSEGPDSFYEQYF